The 26 T cell receptor beta chains reported below all come from one sample, sequenced in a study of a mutant IDH1 vaccine in newly diagnosed glioma. Libraries were prepared by immunoSEQ multiplex PCR; TCRdb keeps only in-frame clonotypes and omits some of them. This repertoire shows about 48,000 clones, under 85% found once; its top ten account for 5.5% to 8.5%. Time point indicated: week 35, safety follow-up. Every vaccination contained 300 ug of the mutant IDH1 20-mer peptide and was paired with topical imiquimod. No cognate antigen is known for these TCRs. The material was PBMCs, obtained from a glioma patient whose treatment included an IDH1 peptide vaccine. These receptor sequences come from a man aged 40-55 years with glioma.

This chain joins TRBV5-6 and TRBJ1-2; D may be TRBD1 (6 bases). Germline CDR1 is SGHDT and CDR2 is YYEEEE. V dropped 5 bases and J dropped 5 bases, with 25 bases sitting between them. This CDR3 comprises 17 residues. CDR3 sequence: CASREERGQGTLYGYTF. CDR3 coding DNA: TGTGCCAGCAGAGAGGAAAGGGGCCAGGGGACCTTATATGGCTACACCTTC.

This clone was detected a few times. This sequence joins TRBV4-2 and TRBJ2-7; 7 bases line up with TRBD2. Germline values: CDR1 LGHNA, CDR2 YNFKEQ. V shed 0 bases and J 0 bases; nucleotides not matched to a gene: 5. The CDR3 is 16 residues long. The DNA of the CDR3 is TGTGCCAGCAGCCAAGAGCGGGGGACGAGCTCCTACGAGCAGTACTTC. Encoded protein: CASSQERGTSSYEQYF.

The chain joins TRBV27 to TRBJ1-1, with TRBD1 matching 9 bases. CDR1 MNHEY and CDR2 SMNVEV come from the germline V gene (reference sequence). The length of the CDR3 is 14 residues. V trimming: 5 bases; J trimming: 2 bases; junction bases outside the gene matches: 3. The CDR3 spells CASSRDRANTEAFF. As DNA, the CDR3 is TGTGCCAGCAGTCGGGACAGGGCTAACACTGAAGCTTTCTTT.

CDR3 bases: TGTGCCAGCAGTCTAGACGGACGAGTTGGCTACACCTTC. It specifies CASSLDGRVGYTF. The rearrangement joins TRBV6-1 to TRBJ1-2; D unresolved. Germline CDR1 and CDR2: MNHNS and SASEGT. Trimming left V 5 bases short and J 7 bases short, with 14 bases between. The CDR3 contains 13 residues.

This chain links TRBV12-5 with TRBJ1-1, with D maybe TRBD1 (5 bases). CDR3 size: 17 residues. V lost 6 bases, J lost 4 bases, and 24 bases lay in between. CDR1 is LGHNT, CDR2 FRNRAP, per germline. This CDR3 reads CASGSESPGLGSTEAFF. The CDR3 DNA reads as TGTGCTAGTGGCTCCGAATCACCGGGACTTGGGTCCACTGAAGCTTTCTTT.

The genes are TRBV4-1 and TRBJ1-2, with D hard to call. Germline loops: CDR1 MGHRA, CDR2 YSYEKL. The CDR3 has 16 amino acids. Trimming removed 0 bases at V and 3 bases at J, with 14 bases between. The CDR3 coding sequence is TGCGCCAGCAGCCAAGAGGGGTGGTCAGCGGACTATGGCTACACCTTC. Amino acids: CASSQEGWSADYGYTF.

The chain has TRBV5-1 and TRBJ1-6; TRBD1 matches 8 bases. V was pared by 1 base and J by 8 bases, with 8 bases of the junction left unmatched. Germline V gene lookup returns CDR1 SGHRS and CDR2 YFSETQ. This CDR3 is 16 amino acids long. The CDR3 DNA reads as TGCGCCAGCAGCTTGCGGGCCGGACAGGGTGATTCACCCCTCCACTTT. Protein: CASSLRAGQGDSPLHF.

CDR3 residues: CASSVVETGSLYGYTF. The DNA for the CDR3 is TGTGCCAGCAGCGTAGTTGAGACAGGCTCTCTCTATGGCTACACCTTC. The chain couples TRBV9 to TRBJ1-2; D possibly corresponds to TRBD1 (6 bases). The CDR3 extends over 16 amino acids. Germline V lookup: CDR1 SGDLS, CDR2 YYNGEE. V was cut by 0 bases and J by 4 bases, with 16 bases left in between.

The chain joins TRBV5-1 to TRBJ1-6; D ambiguous. CDR1 SGHRS and CDR2 YFSETQ come from the germline V gene. The CDR3 has 14 amino acids. Trimming took off 9 bases at V and 9 bases at J, with 19 bases between the two ends. This CDR3 is CATSAYGEGSPLHF. The CDR3 DNA reads TGCGCCACCTCAGCTTATGGGGAGGGTTCACCCCTCCACTTT. The variable domain in full, with the rest retrieved from reference TRBV5-1 and TRBJ1-6, is KAGVTQTPRYLIKTRGQQVTLSCSPISGHRSVSWYQQTPGQGLQFLFEYFSETQRNKGNFPGRFSGRQFSNSRSEMNVSTLELGDSALYLCATSAYGEGSPLHFGNGTRLTVT.

This chain connects TRBV5-4 to TRBJ2-5, with TRBD2 matching 12 bases. V lost 1 base to trimming and J lost 6 bases; unmatched junction nucleotides: 10. From germline, CDR1 is SGHNT and CDR2 YYREEE (reference sequence). The CDR3 runs to 17 residues. The chain's CDR3 is CASSLRGPSGGAKTQYF. CDR3 bases: TGTGCCAGCAGCTTGCGAGGCCCTAGCGGGGGGGCCAAGACCCAGTACTTC. Using reference TRBV5-4 and TRBJ2-5 for the parts outside the CDR3, the full variable domain is ETGVTQSPTHLIKTRGQQVTLRCSSQSGHNTVSWYQQALGQGPQFIFQYYREEENGRGNFPPRFSGLQFPNYSSELNVNALELDDSALYLCASSLRGPSGGAKTQYFGPGTRLLVL.

This chain connects TRBV27 to TRBJ1-1; D is possibly TRBD1 (6 bases). CDR1 and CDR2 from the germline V gene are MNHEY and SMNVEV (reference sequence). This CDR3 region has 14 residues. V was clipped by 6 bases and J by 5 bases, with 16 bases between them. In DNA, the CDR3 is TGTGCCAGCAGAGTTTACCTAGGGGGGACTGAAGCTTTCTTT. The encoded protein is CASRVYLGGTEAFF.

The rearrangement joins TRBV19 to TRBJ1-2; a weak D match, TRBD1 (5 bases). V lost 5 bases to trimming and J lost 7 bases, with 11 bases between them. The CDR3 has 12 residues. Germline CDR1 and CDR2: LNHDA and SQIVND (reference sequence). DNA for the CDR3: TGTGCCAGTAGTGACCAGGGTACTGGCTACACCTTC. Its translation: CASSDQGTGYTF.

J is TRBJ1-5 and V is TRBV18; D is unclear. Germline-derived CDR1 and CDR2 are KGHSH and LQKENI. This CDR3 is built from 13 residues. Trimming removed 3 bases at V and 6 bases at J, with 9 bases between. CDR3 loop: CASSPEVFQPQHF. The DNA of the CDR3 is TGTGCCAGCTCACCTGAGGTTTTTCAGCCCCAGCATTTT.

CDR3 nucleotides: TGTGCCAGCAGCTCGTACGGGGAGGCCTCCTATAATTCACCCCTCCACTTT. This sequence encodes CASSSYGEASYNSPLHF. The rearrangement joins TRBV5-6 to TRBJ1-6; D call uncertain. Germline V gene lookup returns CDR1 SGHDT and CDR2 YYEEEE. CDR3 size: 17 residues. V lost 3 bases and J lost 0, with 13 bases in between.

The chain couples TRBV6-5 to TRBJ1-2; D is unclear. Germline loops: CDR1 MNHEY, CDR2 SVGAGI. The CDR3 sequence is 14 residues long. The V end was cut by 3 bases, the J end by 3 bases, with 11 bases between. The CDR3 here is CASSYSPRDYGYTF. The CDR3 region has the DNA TGTGCCAGCAGTTATTCGCCAAGAGACTATGGCTACACCTTC.

The rearrangement uses TRBV5-1 and TRBJ2-7; D is possibly TRBD2 (6 bases). The CDR3 has 13 amino acids. Per germline, CDR1 SGHRS and CDR2 YFSETQ. Between the trimmed V and J ends, which lost 4 bases and 6 bases, there was a span of 14 bases. The CDR3 sequence is CASSLQGGGEQYF. As DNA, the CDR3 is TGCGCCAGCAGCCTGCAGGGAGGCGGCGAGCAGTACTTC.

The gene calls are TRBV6-9 and TRBJ1-1; a weak D match, TRBD1 (6 bases). The CDR3 length is 15 residues. V gave up 6 bases and J gave up 1 base, with 15 bases separating them. Germline CDR1 is MNHGY and CDR2 is SVAAGI. CDR3 region: CASRPPGAANTEAFF. DNA for the CDR3: TGTGCCAGCAGGCCCCCGGGGGCGGCGAACACTGAAGCTTTCTTT.

J is TRBJ2-3 and V is TRBV7-9; D possibly uses TRBD1 or TRBD2 (6 bases each). Between the trimmed V and J ends, which lost 2 bases and 5 bases, there was a span of 17 bases. The germline V gene has CDR1 SEHNR and CDR2 FQNEAQ (reference sequence). The CDR3 loop spans 16 amino acids. CDR3: CASSLWEAGAGDTQYF. Here the CDR3 DNA reads TGTGCCAGCAGCTTATGGGAGGCAGGGGCGGGAGATACGCAGTATTTT.

This clone was detected a few times. The chain couples TRBV6-1 to TRBJ1-2; TRBD1 agrees at 12 bases. V was clipped by 4 bases and J by 4 bases; unmatched bases: 7. The CDR3 sequence is 16 residues long. Germline values: CDR1 MNHNS, CDR2 SASEGT. The chain's CDR3 is CASSAGTGGPSYGYTF. CDR3 DNA sequence: TGTGCCAGCAGTGCGGGGACAGGGGGCCCCTCCTATGGCTACACCTTC.

Only one count was recorded for this clone. The chain is built from TRBV25-1 and TRBJ1-2; D unresolved. Germline lookup yields CDR1 MGHDK and CDR2 SYGVNS. V dropped 4 bases and J dropped 5 bases, with 17 bases sitting between them. The CDR3 is 15 amino acids. The chain's CDR3 is CASSGLKPDNYGYTF. The CDR3 DNA sequence: TGTGCCAGCAGTGGCCTAAAACCCGATAATTATGGCTACACCTTC.

The rearrangement links TRBV18 to TRBJ1-5; no clear D. The CDR3 is made up of 14 amino acids. V lost 5 bases and J lost 0, with 8 bases in between. The V gene's germline CDR1 is KGHSH and CDR2 LQKENI. CDR3 sequence reads: CASSSGNSNQPQHF. CDR3 bases: TGTGCCAGCTCATCCGGGAATAGCAATCAGCCCCAGCATTTT.

This clone showed up just a few times. The sample carries other DNA sequences with the same CDR3. J is TRBJ1-1 and V is TRBV7-9, with a possible D match to TRBD1 (6 bases). Trimming shortened V by 6 bases and J by 1 base, and 9 bases separated the two germline ends. CDR1 SEHNR and CDR2 FQNEAQ come from the germline V gene (reference sequence). CDR3 size: 13 residues. CDR3 nucleotides: TGTGCCAGCAGTCGACAGGAGAACACTGAAGCTTTCTTT. It encodes CASSRQENTEAFF.

The J gene is TRBJ1-6, the V gene TRBV10-3, with no clear D. V was shortened by 7 bases and J by 13 bases, with 17 bases between the two germline ends. CDR3 size: 13 residues. CDR1 and CDR2 from the germline V gene are ENHRY and SYGVKD. The CDR3 loop reads CAIKGTVVGPLHF. DNA of the CDR3: TGTGCCATCAAGGGCACCGTAGTTGGGCCCCTCCACTTT.

This clone rates as large. V usage is TRBV10-2 and J usage is TRBJ2-6; D is undetermined. The CDR3 is 16 residues long. The V and J ends lost 2 bases and 2 bases respectively, with 10 bases between them. The V gene's germline CDR1 is WSHSY and CDR2 SAAADI. This CDR3 is CASSEGYLAGANVLTF. CDR3 DNA sequence: TGCGCCAGCAGTGAGGGTTATCTGGCTGGGGCCAACGTCCTGACTTTC.

This clone was recorded only once. The genes are TRBV4-1 and TRBJ2-7; a possible D gene is TRBD1 (6 bases). CDR3 length: 15 residues. Germline V CDR1 and CDR2: MGHRA, YSYEKL. V was pared by 4 bases and J by 3 bases, with 16 bases between. CDR3 sequence: CASSPRDTDVYEQYF. CDR3 nucleotides: TGCGCCAGCAGCCCCCGGGACACCGATGTCTACGAGCAGTACTTC.

The chain carries TRBV5-1 and TRBJ2-2; D ambiguous. V lost 0 bases to trimming and J lost 5 bases, with 8 bases between them. The CDR3 covers 14 residues. CDR1 is SGHRS and CDR2 is YFSETQ in the germline V gene. This CDR3 is CASSLGWETGELFF. The CDR3 nucleotides read TGCGCCAGCAGCTTGGGTTGGGAAACCGGGGAGCTGTTTTTT.